This T cell receptor beta chain appears in the sequencing data of a study of cytomegalovirus exposure and HLA in healthy donors. General study results and limits: Some TCR beta chains (around 180 of them) were listed as cytomegalovirus-associated. With later analysis, a missense DCLRE1C variant became linked to TCR beta V- and J-gene trimming. From TCR beta sequences, most subjects' HLA-A and HLA-B alleles were reportedly predicted accurately.

With regard to this clone: Its antigen is not identified.

The PCR was carried out with 60 Vbeta primers and 13 Jbeta primers. Some clones are missing from TCRdb's copy, which holds only in-frame ones; the method was immunoSEQ multiplex PCR. In the table there are 160,000 or so clones, roughly 80% of which are singletons. The CDR3 spans 15 residues. CDR1 is SGHRS and CDR2 is YFSETQ in the germline V gene. The ends lost 1 base at V and 4 bases at J; junction bases unmatched: 7. Sequenced sample: PBMCs. The chain joins TRBV5-1 to TRBJ1-2; 7 bases map to TRBD1. The sequence came from a man aged 55 to 70 in good health and CMV-seronegative. CDR3 nucleotide sequence: TGCGCCAGCAGCTTGAGACAGGGCAATATCTATGGCTACACCTTC. Protein: CASSLRQGNIYGYTF.